This TCR beta chain came from a study of naive and memory T cell subsets. Regarding the study as a whole: Especially in CD8 cells, naive repertoires contained a few larger clonotypes, possibly CD45RA-re-expressing memory cells. There was no ground truth to check naive and memory subset results.

Points on this clonotype: What it recognizes is unknown.

An equimolar mix of two oligonucleotides served as the beta constant-region primer for TRBC1 and TRBC2. Nested alpha and beta constant-region primers with the SP2 primer drove four PCR rounds on ligated cDNA. TCRdb independently ran MiXCR on the UMI-ligation and nested PCR reads; one entry per CDR3 protein. The sample has 150,000 or so distinct CDR3 sequences; approximately 22% are singletons. The CDR3 has 14 residues. Per germline, CDR1 MNHEY and CDR2 SMNVEV (reference sequence). V was trimmed by 7 bases and J by 3 bases, leaving 16 bases between them. The origin of this receptor is a human donor in good health. The sequenced sample was naive CD4+ T cells from blood. V and J are TRBV27 and TRBJ2-7; a possible D gene is TRBD1 (6 bases). The CDR3 spells CASTSLGTLYEQYF. CDR3 sequence (DNA): TGTGCCAGCACTTCGTTGGGGACACTCTACGAGCAGTACTTC.